Listed below are T cell receptor beta chains from one sample, sequenced in a study of T cell repertoires in cytomegalovirus infection. TCRdb re-derived calls from the reads in MiXCR, one entry per CDR3 protein. The data contain about 480,000 distinct CDR3 sequences, roughly a third of them singletons. Their antigen targets remain unknown. The sample here was cultured PBMCs, taken from culture after CMV antigen stimulation. Receptors were obtained from a human donor in good health (CMV status not recorded). Some clones in this sample may be carry-over from other donors' samples. CDR3s include the opening cysteine and the closing phenylalanine or tryptophan. The order of the fields is V gene, clone size, J gene, D gene, CDR3 protein, CDR3 DNA. The D gene is left open where the match is weak. Expanded clones are given a class, and other clones once, few, many or no size at all.

v_gene: TRBV7-9; abundance: -; j_gene: TRBJ2-7; d_gene: -; CDR3aa: CASSFTAGQYEQYF; CDR3nt: TGTGCCAGCAGCTTCACGGCAGGACAGTACGAGCAGTACTTC
v_gene: TRBV11-2; abundance: few; j_gene: TRBJ2-1; d_gene: -; CDR3aa: CASTTTGGSYSYNEQFF; CDR3nt: TGTGCCAGCACCACTACTGGCGGCTCCTACTCCTACAATGAGCAGTTCTTC
v_gene: TRBV15; abundance: few; j_gene: TRBJ1-1; d_gene: -; CDR3aa: CATSSQGNTEAFF; CDR3nt: TGTGCCACCAGCTCGCAGGGGAACACTGAAGCTTTCTTT
v_gene: TRBV7-9; abundance: few; j_gene: TRBJ1-4; d_gene: -; CDR3aa: CASSHPPGATNEKLFF; CDR3nt: TGTGCCAGCAGCCACCCCCCGGGAGCAACTAATGAAAAACTGTTTTTT
v_gene: TRBV19; abundance: -; j_gene: TRBJ1-1; d_gene: -; CDR3aa: CASRATANTEAFF; CDR3nt: TGTGCCAGTAGGGCGACAGCGAACACTGAAGCTTTCTTT
v_gene: TRBV12-3/TRBV12-4; abundance: -; j_gene: TRBJ1-4; d_gene: -; CDR3aa: CASTVTGGREKLFF; CDR3nt: TGTGCCAGCACTGTGACAGGAGGACGGGAAAAACTGTTTTTT
v_gene: TRBV29-1; abundance: -; j_gene: TRBJ2-1; d_gene: TRBD2; CDR3aa: CSGRTGTNHNEQFF; CDR3nt: TGCAGCGGCCGAACCGGGACTAACCACAATGAGCAGTTCTTC
v_gene: TRBV7-8; abundance: -; j_gene: TRBJ1-3; d_gene: -; CDR3aa: CASSLGRTVGNTIYF; CDR3nt: TGTGCCAGCAGCTTAGGCCGGACAGTTGGAAACACCATATATTTT
v_gene: TRBV4-1; abundance: few; j_gene: TRBJ2-2; d_gene: -; CDR3aa: CASSQPSAGELFF; CDR3nt: TGCGCCAGCAGCCAGCCCTCCGCCGGGGAGCTGTTTTTT
v_gene: TRBV12-3/TRBV12-4; abundance: -; j_gene: TRBJ2-1; d_gene: TRBD2; CDR3aa: CASSFQLAGGNEQFF; CDR3nt: TGTGCCAGCAGTTTTCAGCTAGCGGGGGGCAATGAGCAGTTCTTC
v_gene: TRBV4-1; abundance: few; j_gene: TRBJ1-5; d_gene: -; CDR3aa: CASSQVEGRGNQPQHF; CDR3nt: TGCGCCAGCAGCCAAGTCGAGGGACGGGGCAATCAGCCCCAGCATTTT
v_gene: TRBV4-2; abundance: few; j_gene: TRBJ2-3; d_gene: TRBD2; CDR3aa: CASSRTGTSGRLIDTQYF; CDR3nt: TGTGCCAGCAGCCGCACCGGGACTAGCGGGAGGTTAATAGATACGCAGTATTTT
v_gene: TRBV12-3/TRBV12-4; abundance: few; j_gene: TRBJ1-1; d_gene: -; CDR3aa: CASSLNARTFDTEAFF; CDR3nt: TGTGCCAGCAGTTTAAACGCCCGCACTTTTGACACTGAAGCTTTCTTT
v_gene: TRBV4-1; abundance: -; j_gene: TRBJ2-3; d_gene: -; CDR3aa: CASSLEERANTDTQYF; CDR3nt: TGTGCCAGCAGCCTAGAGGAGCGGGCTAACACAGATACGCAGTATTTT
v_gene: TRBV20-1; abundance: -; j_gene: TRBJ2-5; d_gene: -; CDR3aa: CSARDPPGQETQYF; CDR3nt: TGCAGTGCTAGGGACCCTCCGGGCCAAGAGACCCAGTACTTC
v_gene: TRBV12-3/TRBV12-4; abundance: few; j_gene: TRBJ2-2; d_gene: -; CDR3aa: CASSWGRELFF; CDR3nt: TGTGCCAGCAGTTGGGGTCGGGAGCTGTTTTTT
v_gene: TRBV11-2; abundance: -; j_gene: TRBJ1-1; d_gene: -; CDR3aa: CASSFMHQNTEAFF; CDR3nt: TGTGCCAGCAGTTTTATGCATCAGAACACTGAAGCTTTCTTT
v_gene: TRBV7-2; abundance: -; j_gene: TRBJ2-3; d_gene: TRBD2; CDR3aa: CASSSQLAGGPWDTQYF; CDR3nt: TGTGCCAGCAGCTCTCAACTAGCGGGAGGGCCCTGGGATACGCAGTATTTT
v_gene: TRBV28; abundance: -; j_gene: TRBJ2-3; d_gene: TRBD2; CDR3aa: CASSSPKERETDTQYF; CDR3nt: TGTGCCAGCAGTTCGCCCAAAGAGCGGGAGACAGATACGCAGTATTTT
v_gene: TRBV28; abundance: -; j_gene: TRBJ1-1; d_gene: TRBD1; CDR3aa: CASRHRDRGPRGTEAFF; CDR3nt: TGTGCCAGCAGACACCGGGACAGGGGCCCTCGGGGGACTGAAGCTTTCTTT
v_gene: TRBV15; abundance: -; j_gene: TRBJ2-7; d_gene: -; CDR3aa: CATSREYEGSYEQYF; CDR3nt: TGTGCCACCAGCAGAGAGTACGAGGGCTCCTACGAGCAGTACTTC
v_gene: TRBV4-2; abundance: -; j_gene: TRBJ1-2; d_gene: TRBD1; CDR3aa: CASSQGQGSYGYTF; CDR3nt: TGTGCCAGCAGCCAAGGACAGGGATCGTATGGCTACACCTTC
v_gene: TRBV20-1; abundance: few; j_gene: TRBJ2-7; d_gene: -; CDR3aa: CSARPSSSSYEQYF; CDR3nt: TGCAGTGCTAGGCCTAGCAGTTCCTCCTACGAGCAGTACTTC
v_gene: TRBV5-6; abundance: few; j_gene: TRBJ2-5; d_gene: TRBD2; CDR3aa: CASSRGLAGDETQYF; CDR3nt: TGTGCCAGCAGCAGGGGACTAGCGGGAGATGAGACCCAGTACTTC
v_gene: TRBV24-1; abundance: -; j_gene: TRBJ1-2; d_gene: TRBD1; CDR3aa: CATSDPDRGYGYTF; CDR3nt: TGTGCCACCAGTGATCCCGACAGGGGCTATGGCTACACCTTC
v_gene: TRBV10-3; abundance: -; j_gene: TRBJ2-3; d_gene: -; CDR3aa: CAISESGGDTQYF; CDR3nt: TGTGCCATCAGTGAATCAGGAGGGGATACGCAGTATTTT
v_gene: TRBV28; abundance: -; j_gene: TRBJ2-3; d_gene: -; CDR3aa: CASSGGPDTQYF; CDR3nt: TGTGCCAGCAGTGGGGGGCCAGATACGCAGTATTTT
v_gene: TRBV11-1; abundance: -; j_gene: TRBJ2-7; d_gene: TRBD2; CDR3aa: CASSLSTSGYEQYF; CDR3nt: TGTGCCAGCAGCTTATCGACTAGCGGTTACGAGCAGTACTTC
v_gene: TRBV7-2; abundance: few; j_gene: TRBJ2-2; d_gene: -; CDR3aa: CASSRGLRELKTGELFF; CDR3nt: TGTGCCAGCAGCCGGGGGCTGCGGGAGTTGAAAACCGGGGAGCTGTTTTTT
v_gene: TRBV5-6; abundance: few; j_gene: TRBJ2-3; d_gene: -; CDR3aa: CASSFPGTGTEHQQYF; CDR3nt: TGTGCCAGCAGCTTCCCCGGGACTGGGACCGAACACCAGCAGTATTTT
v_gene: TRBV11-2; abundance: -; j_gene: TRBJ2-1; d_gene: TRBD2; CDR3aa: CASSPRTSGRVNEQFF; CDR3nt: TGTGCCAGCAGCCCCCGGACTAGCGGGAGGGTGAATGAGCAGTTCTTC
v_gene: TRBV12-3/TRBV12-4; abundance: -; j_gene: TRBJ1-4; d_gene: -; CDR3aa: CASSLRRQGEKLFF; CDR3nt: TGTGCCAGCAGTTTACGTCGACAAGGTGAAAAACTGTTTTTT